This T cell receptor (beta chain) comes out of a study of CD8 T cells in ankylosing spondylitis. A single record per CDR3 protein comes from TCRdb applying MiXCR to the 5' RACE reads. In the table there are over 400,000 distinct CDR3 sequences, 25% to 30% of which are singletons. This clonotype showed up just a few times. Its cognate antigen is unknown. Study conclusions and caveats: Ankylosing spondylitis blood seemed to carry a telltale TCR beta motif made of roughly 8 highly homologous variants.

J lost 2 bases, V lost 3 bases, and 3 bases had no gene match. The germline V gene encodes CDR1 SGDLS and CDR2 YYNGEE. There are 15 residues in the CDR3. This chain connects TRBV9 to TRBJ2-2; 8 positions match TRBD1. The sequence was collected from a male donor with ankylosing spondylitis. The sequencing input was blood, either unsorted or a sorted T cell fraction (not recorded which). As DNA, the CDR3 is TGTGCCAGCAGCGCCAGGGGGCTTAACACCGGGGAGCTGTTTTTT. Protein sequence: CASSARGLNTGELFF.